These 28 T cell receptor beta chains share one sample of origin, sequenced in a study of shared clonotypes between healthy human individuals. Sequencing was performed with immunoSEQ multiplex PCR; in TCRdb, only in-frame clones are kept and a portion is missing. The data hold 950,000 to 1,300,000 clones, with around 76% observed a single time. The sequenced sample was memory CD4+ T cells sorted from blood. Regarding subset: CD45RA-negative fraction. The source is a man between 18 and 29 years old in good health.

This rearrangement joins TRBV6-6 to TRBJ1-5; D gene unclear. The germline CDR1 and CDR2 sequences are MNHNY and SVGAGI (reference sequence). CDR3 length: 15 amino acids. Trimming took off 0 bases at V and 4 bases at J, with 10 bases between the two ends. The CDR3 DNA follows: TGTGCCAGCAGTTACTCGAACGTCCAGAATCAGCCCCAGCATTTT. This codes for CASSYSNVQNQPQHF.

The chain is built from TRBV18 and TRBJ2-5; TRBD2 is a possible D gene (5 bases). Germline CDR1 reads KGHSH; CDR2 reads LQKENI. CDR3 size: 14 residues. V was clipped by 4 bases and J by 4 bases, with 13 bases between them. In nucleotides, the CDR3 is TGTGCCAGCTCACGCGGGTCAGTCGGAGAGACCCAGTACTTC. This gives the protein CASSRGSVGETQYF.

The CDR3 loop is CASSTGTGSHEQYF. The CDR3 region has the DNA TGTGCCAGCAGCACCGGGACAGGGTCCCACGAGCAGTACTTC. The chain has TRBV6-1 and TRBJ2-7; 9 bases map to TRBD1. Germline trimming cut 6 bases from V and 5 bases from J; bases unmatched to any gene: 8. Per the germline V gene, CDR1 is MNHNS and CDR2 is SASEGT. The CDR3 is made up of 14 amino acids.

The chain couples TRBV4-2 to TRBJ2-1, with 8 bases fitting TRBD2. The CDR3 length is 18 residues. V was pared by 0 bases and J by 4 bases, with 11 bases of the junction left unmatched. Germline V gene lookup returns CDR1 LGHNA and CDR2 YNFKEQ. The chain's CDR3 is CASSQDQQRGIVYNEQFF. In DNA, the CDR3 is TGTGCCAGCAGCCAAGATCAACAGCGGGGGATCGTATACAATGAGCAGTTCTTC.

The V and J genes are TRBV5-1 and TRBJ1-4; D unresolved. CDR1 and CDR2 (germline): SGHRS, YFSETQ. Trimming shortened V by 0 bases and J by 8 bases, and 11 bases separated the two germline ends. CDR3 length equals 14 residues. The CDR3 spells CASSLGSPREKLFF. For the CDR3, the DNA is TGCGCCAGCAGCTTGGGGTCCCCTAGGGAAAAACTGTTTTTT. The complete variable domain, with remaining parts taken from reference TRBV5-1 and TRBJ1-4, reads KAGVTQTPRYLIKTRGQQVTLSCSPISGHRSVSWYQQTPGQGLQFLFEYFSETQRNKGNFPGRFSGRQFSNSRSEMNVSTLELGDSALYLCASSLGSPREKLFFGSGTQLSVL.

V and J are TRBV5-1 and TRBJ1-1; 9 bases fit TRBD1. The trim removed 4 bases at V and 3 bases at J, leaving 7 bases unmatched. This CDR3 contains 15 residues. The germline V gene has CDR1 SGHRS and CDR2 YFSETQ. CDR3 DNA: TGCGCCAGCAGCGCGAGGACAGGGGCGGACACTGAAGCTTTCTTT. Protein product: CASSARTGADTEAFF.

V and J are TRBV5-1 and TRBJ1-4; 10 nucleotides agree with TRBD1. The CDR3 extends over 13 amino acids. CDR1 and CDR2 from the germline V gene are SGHRS and YFSETQ. The junction had 0 bases not matched to a gene; V was cut back by 5 bases and J by 5 bases. CDR3 coding DNA: TGCGCCAGCAGGGGACAGGGGAATGAAAAACTGTTTTTT. It codes for CASRGQGNEKLFF.

This rearrangement joins TRBV9 to TRBJ2-3; D possibly corresponds to TRBD2 (5 bases). The CDR3 runs to 14 residues. V was trimmed by 7 bases and J by 0 bases, leaving 12 bases between them. Germline CDR1 SGDLS, CDR2 YYNGEE. This CDR3 reads CASEPGISTDTQYF. CDR3 DNA sequence: TGTGCCAGCGAACCGGGGATTAGCACAGATACGCAGTATTTT.

This clone was detected once. The V gene is TRBV25-1, the J gene TRBJ2-6; D might be TRBD1 or TRBD2, each matching 5 bases. CDR3 size: 18 residues. Trimming cost V 7 bases and J 0 bases, with 19 bases left between them. Per germline, CDR1 MGHDK and CDR2 SYGVNS. The CDR3 spells CASTARETEFSGANVLTF. The CDR3, as DNA: TGTGCCAGCACCGCAAGGGAGACAGAGTTCTCTGGGGCCAACGTCCTGACTTTC.

The rearrangement joins TRBV7-2 to TRBJ1-1, with 10 nucleotides matching TRBD1. The CDR3 has 15 amino acids. J lost 1 base, V lost 1 base, and 0 bases had no gene match. Per the germline V gene, CDR1 is SGHTA and CDR2 is FQGNSA. CDR3 DNA: TGTGCCAGCAGCTTAGGGGACAGGGGGAACACTGAAGCTTTCTTT. Translating gives CASSLGDRGNTEAFF.

The rearrangement links TRBV29-1 to TRBJ1-2, with D unclear. The germline CDR1 and CDR2 sequences are SQVTM and ANQGSEA. V was clipped by 4 bases and J by 4 bases, with 13 bases between them. This CDR3 comprises 13 residues. The CDR3 DNA reads as TGCAGCGTTGGGTTCAAGGGAATCTATGGCTACACCTTC. This gives the protein CSVGFKGIYGYTF.

This clone has a handful of counts. V usage is TRBV25-1 and J usage is TRBJ1-1; maybe TRBD1 (6 bases). Germline V gives CDR1 MGHDK, CDR2 SYGVNS. The CDR3 is 15 amino acids. Trimming took off 3 bases at V and 1 base at J, with 12 bases between the two ends. CDR3 amino acids: CASSESGGRNTEAFF. The CDR3 DNA is TGTGCCAGCAGTGAGAGCGGGGGGCGGAACACTGAAGCTTTCTTT.

This chain uses TRBV11-3 with TRBJ2-3; D may be TRBD1 or TRBD2 (5 bases each). V was shortened by 5 bases and J by 6 bases, with 15 bases between the two germline ends. CDR3 length equals 14 residues. CDR1 is SGHNT, CDR2 YENEEA, per germline. CDR3 sequence (DNA): TGTGCCAGCAGCGAGGGGACGGAGCGGGATACGCAGTATTTT. Translating gives CASSEGTERDTQYF.

The chain combines TRBV11-2 with TRBJ2-2, with 8 bases fitting TRBD1. The V gene end was trimmed by 5 bases and the J gene end by 3 bases; junction bases not matched to a gene: 5. The CDR3 consists of 15 residues. The germline V gene encodes CDR1 SGHAT and CDR2 FQNNGV. In DNA form, the CDR3 reads TGTGCCAGCAGCGCTGGGACAGGCTACACCGGGGAGCTGTTTTTT. Protein: CASSAGTGYTGELFF.

This clone has just one count. The chain links TRBV7-9 to TRBJ2-7; 7 positions match TRBD1. The CDR3 loop spans 15 amino acids. CDR1 and CDR2 from the germline V gene are SEHNR and FQNEAQ (reference sequence). Trimming at V came to 5 bases and at J to 1 base, leaving 8 bases not matched to a gene. The CDR3 spells CASSKKTGISYEQYF. The CDR3 coding sequence is TGTGCCAGCAGCAAAAAGACAGGGATATCCTACGAGCAGTACTTC.

The chain combines TRBV5-1 with TRBJ2-5; D possibly corresponds to TRBD1 (5 bases). V was cut by 2 bases and J by 5 bases, with 13 bases left in between. This CDR3 spans 14 amino acids. Looked up from germline, CDR1 is SGHRS and CDR2 is YFSETQ. CDR3 protein: CASSFGLPGETQYF. The CDR3 DNA follows: TGCGCCAGCAGCTTCGGCCTCCCAGGGGAGACCCAGTACTTC.

This clone was counted once. The chain has TRBV27 and TRBJ2-2; 7 nucleotides agree with TRBD2. This CDR3 region has 15 residues. CDR1 MNHEY and CDR2 SMNVEV come from the germline V gene (reference sequence). V was pared by 8 bases and J by 1 base, with 7 bases of the junction left unmatched. The CDR3 spells CASRNPGGNTGELFF. CDR3 sequence (DNA): TGTGCCAGCCGCAACCCGGGGGGGAACACCGGGGAGCTGTTTTTT.

This clone was picked up a small number of times. The genes are TRBV11-2 and TRBJ2-5; TRBD2 matches 8 bases. Looked up from germline, CDR1 is SGHAT and CDR2 is FQNNGV. The CDR3 consists of 15 residues. V was clipped by 4 bases and J by 4 bases; unmatched bases: 8. The CDR3 DNA reads as TGTGCCAGCAGCTCACGGGGGGGCGGCCGAGAGACCCAGTACTTC. Translation: CASSSRGGGRETQYF.

The table lists this clone with a few counts. The J gene is TRBJ1-1, the V gene TRBV4-1; D gene unclear. CDR3 length: 17 amino acids. CDR1 and CDR2 (germline): MGHRA, YSYEKL. Trimming took 1 base from V and 0 from J, leaving 15 bases between them. DNA for the CDR3: TGCGCCAGCAGCCAAGGGATAAATGTACTCATGAACACTGAAGCTTTCTTT. Protein product: CASSQGINVLMNTEAFF.

The chain uses TRBV11-2 and TRBJ1-3, with D maybe TRBD1 (5 bases). The CDR3 totals 14 residues. V gave up 3 bases and J gave up 0 bases, with 6 bases separating them. Germline V gives CDR1 SGHAT, CDR2 FQNNGV. CDR3 DNA sequence: TGTGCCAGCAGCTTCAGGGCCTCTGGAAACACCATATATTTT. This codes for CASSFRASGNTIYF.

The rearrangement links TRBV5-1 to TRBJ1-5; 7 bases agree with TRBD1. This CDR3 is 15 amino acids long. Germline V gene lookup returns CDR1 SGHRS and CDR2 YFSETQ. The junction had 8 bases not matched to a gene; V was cut back by 5 bases and J by 3 bases. The CDR3 DNA follows: TGCGCCAGCAGACGAGGGACAGCCAACAATCAGCCCCAGCATTTT. It translates to CASRRGTANNQPQHF.

The rearrangement uses TRBV11-3 and TRBJ2-1; TRBD2 aligns across 9 bases. V dropped 4 bases and J dropped 6; count of bases not matched to a gene: 4. The CDR3 extends over 14 amino acids. Per germline, CDR1 SGHNT and CDR2 YENEEA. CDR3 protein: CASSSGTSINEQFF. In DNA, the CDR3 is TGTGCCAGCAGCTCCGGGACTAGCATCAATGAGCAGTTCTTC.

The CDR3 spells CASSLGLAGNPYEQYF. The CDR3 DNA follows: TGTGCCAGCAGCTTAGGGCTAGCGGGGAATCCCTACGAGCAGTACTTC. The chain joins TRBV7-9 to TRBJ2-7; the match to TRBD2 covers 9 bases. The CDR3 loop spans 16 amino acids. V lost 1 base and J lost 2; bases outside the gene matches: 6. Germline V lookup: CDR1 SEHNR, CDR2 FQNEAQ (reference sequence).

Of note for this clone: Germline is not matched at one junction end, which may reflect a read error. This chain connects TRBV6-5 to TRBJ2-7; D is uncertain. Germline values: CDR1 MNHEY, CDR2 SVGAGI. This CDR3 has 11 amino acids. This CDR3 reads CASGYSYEQYF. The CDR3 coding sequence is TGTGCCAGCGGTTACTCCTACGAGCAGTACTTC.

This clone came up once. This CDR3 reads CASSLAQGRAQHF. The CDR3 nucleotides read TGTGCCAGCAGCTTAGCCCAGGGGCGGGCCCAGCATTTT. The rearrangement links TRBV7-8 to TRBJ1-5, with D perhaps TRBD1 (6 bases). The germline CDR1 and CDR2 sequences are SGHVS and FQNEAQ. V was trimmed by 0 bases and J by 11 bases, leaving 11 bases between them. There are 13 residues in the CDR3.

The chain is built from TRBV19 and TRBJ2-7, with a weak D call TRBD1 (5 bases). The V gene's germline CDR1 is LNHDA and CDR2 SQIVND (reference sequence). Trimming removed 3 bases at V and 4 bases at J, with 10 bases between. There are 13 residues in the CDR3. CDR3 loop: CASSMPDRYEQYF. CDR3 coding DNA: TGTGCCAGTAGTATGCCAGACAGATACGAGCAGTACTTC.

The chain couples TRBV7-6 to TRBJ2-7, with TRBD1 matching over 7 bases. This CDR3 contains 15 residues. V dropped 5 bases and J dropped 2; count of bases not matched to a gene: 9. Germline V gives CDR1 SGHVS, CDR2 FNYEAQ. As DNA, the CDR3 is TGTGCCAGCAGCCTCTACACGACAGGGCCCTACGAGCAGTACTTC. Its protein is CASSLYTTGPYEQYF.

Written as DNA, the CDR3 is TGTGCCAGCAGCCCCTTGGGGGGGAGCAATCAGCCCCAGCATTTT. This encodes CASSPLGGSNQPQHF. The chain carries TRBV2 and TRBJ1-5; weak D call: TRBD1 (5 bases). Germline V gene data show CDR1 as SNHLY and CDR2 as FYNNEI. The CDR3 has 15 residues. V was pared by 6 bases and J by 1 base, with 13 bases between.